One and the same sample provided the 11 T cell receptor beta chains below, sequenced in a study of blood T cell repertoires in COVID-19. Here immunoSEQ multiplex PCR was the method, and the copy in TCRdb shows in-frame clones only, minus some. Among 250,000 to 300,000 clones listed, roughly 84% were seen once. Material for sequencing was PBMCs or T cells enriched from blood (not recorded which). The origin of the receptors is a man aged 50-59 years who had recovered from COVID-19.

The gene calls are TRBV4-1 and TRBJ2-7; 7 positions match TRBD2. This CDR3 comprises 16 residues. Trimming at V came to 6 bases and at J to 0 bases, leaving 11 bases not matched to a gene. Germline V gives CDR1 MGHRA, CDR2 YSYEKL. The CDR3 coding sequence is TGCGCCAGCAGTCCCTCCACTAGCGAGAGCTCCTACGAGCAGTACTTC. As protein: CASSPSTSESSYEQYF.

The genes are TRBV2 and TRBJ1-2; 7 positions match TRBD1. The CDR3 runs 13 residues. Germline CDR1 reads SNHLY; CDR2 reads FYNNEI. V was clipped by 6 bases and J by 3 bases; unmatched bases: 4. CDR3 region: CASRGDSHYGYTF. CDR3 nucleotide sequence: TGTGCCAGCAGGGGGGACAGCCACTATGGCTACACCTTC. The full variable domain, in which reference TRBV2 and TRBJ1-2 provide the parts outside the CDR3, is EPEVTQTPSHQVTQMGQEVILRCVPISNHLYFYWYRQILGQKVEFLVSFYNNEISEKSEIFDDQFSVERPDGSNFTLKIRSTKLEDSAMYFCASRGDSHYGYTFGSGTRLTVV.

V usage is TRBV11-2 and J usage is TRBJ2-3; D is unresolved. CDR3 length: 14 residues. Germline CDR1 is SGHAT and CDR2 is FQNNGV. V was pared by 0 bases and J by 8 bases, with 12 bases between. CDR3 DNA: TGTGCCAGCAGCTTAGATGTCCGCCAGTCTACGCAGTATTTT. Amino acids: CASSLDVRQSTQYF.

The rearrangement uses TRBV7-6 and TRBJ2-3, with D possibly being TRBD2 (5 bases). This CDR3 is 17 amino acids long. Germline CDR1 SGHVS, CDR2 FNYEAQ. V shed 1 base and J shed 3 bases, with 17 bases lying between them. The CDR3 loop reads CASSLDPRGLATDTQYF. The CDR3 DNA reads TGTGCCAGCAGCTTAGACCCCCGGGGTTTGGCAACAGATACGCAGTATTTT.

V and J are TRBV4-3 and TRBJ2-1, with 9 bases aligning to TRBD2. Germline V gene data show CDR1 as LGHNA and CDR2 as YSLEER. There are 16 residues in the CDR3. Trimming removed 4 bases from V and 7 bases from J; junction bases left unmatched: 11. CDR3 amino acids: CASSPLDPSGINEQFF. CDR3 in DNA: TGCGCCAGCAGCCCCCTTGACCCTAGCGGGATAAATGAGCAGTTCTTC.

The CDR3 loop reads CATTRQLAVYNEQFF. DNA of the CDR3: TGTGCCACCACCCGGCAGCTAGCGGTCTACAATGAGCAGTTCTTC. The chain uses TRBV19 and TRBJ2-1, with 7 bases identical to TRBD2. Germline CDR1 reads LNHDA; CDR2 reads SQIVND (reference sequence). CDR3 length: 15 amino acids. The J segment lost 3 bases and the V segment lost 10 bases, leaving 12 bases of the junction unmatched.

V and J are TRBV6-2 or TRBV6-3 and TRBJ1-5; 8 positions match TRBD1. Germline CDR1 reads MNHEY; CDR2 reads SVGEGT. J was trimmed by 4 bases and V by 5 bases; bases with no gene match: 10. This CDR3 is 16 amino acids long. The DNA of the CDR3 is TGTGCCAGCAGTGGATCACCGGGACAGGAGAATCAGCCCCAGCATTTT. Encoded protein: CASSGSPGQENQPQHF.

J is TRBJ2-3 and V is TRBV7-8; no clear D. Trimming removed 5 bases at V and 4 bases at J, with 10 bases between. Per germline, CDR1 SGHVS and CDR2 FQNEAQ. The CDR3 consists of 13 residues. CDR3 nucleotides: TGTGCCAGCAGCCTCTTATTGTCAGATACGCAGTATTTT. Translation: CASSLLLSDTQYF.

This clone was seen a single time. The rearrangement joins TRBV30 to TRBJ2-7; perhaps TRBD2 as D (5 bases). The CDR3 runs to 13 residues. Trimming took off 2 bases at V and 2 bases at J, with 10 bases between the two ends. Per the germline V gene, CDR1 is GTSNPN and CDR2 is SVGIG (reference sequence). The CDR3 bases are TGTGCCTGGAGTAACAAGGGAGCCTACGAGCAGTACTTC. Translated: CAWSNKGAYEQYF.

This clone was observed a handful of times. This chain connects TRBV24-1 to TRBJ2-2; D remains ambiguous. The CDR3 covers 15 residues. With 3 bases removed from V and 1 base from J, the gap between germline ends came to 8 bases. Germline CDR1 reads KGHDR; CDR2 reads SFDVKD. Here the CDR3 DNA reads TGTGCCACCAGTGATCCCCGCGTGAACACCGGGGAGCTGTTTTTT. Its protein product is CATSDPRVNTGELFF.

The CDR3 protein is CASSLTGATNEKLFF. The DNA of the CDR3 is TGTGCCAGCAGCCTCACAGGAGCTACTAATGAAAAACTGTTTTTT. V is TRBV7-2 and J is TRBJ1-4; a weak D match, TRBD1 (5 bases). CDR3 length: 15 amino acids. V was cut by 5 bases and J by 2 bases, with 12 bases left in between. Germline V gene sequence: CDR1 SGHTA, CDR2 FQGNSA.